The TCR beta chain under discussion was sequenced for a study of response to subunit inactivated influenza vaccine. Regarding the study as a whole: Only a handful of new T cells, the authors suggested, are recruited with each seasonal influenza vaccination.

From the RT-PCR reads, TCRdb called clonotypes with MiXCR, one entry per CDR3 protein. The sample consists of about 520,000 distinct CDR3 sequences, over 25% of them appearing once. This clonotype has a handful of counts. Its specificity is unknown. V dropped 2 bases and J dropped 5 bases, with 12 bases sitting between them. CDR3 length: 15 amino acids. Germline V gene sequence: CDR1 SGHVS, CDR2 FQNEAQ. The V call is TRBV7-8, the J call TRBJ1-4; D possibly corresponds to TRBD1 (5 bases). This TCR came from a man aged 45-60 years who received an inactivated influenza vaccine. The material was CD4+ T cells sorted from PBMCs, obtained 5 to 6 days after vaccination. This CDR3 is CASSLRSGKNEKLFF. The CDR3 nucleotides are TGTGCCAGCAGCTTAAGGTCAGGGAAGAATGAAAAACTGTTTTTT.